This T cell receptor beta chain derives from a study of CD8+ T cells in alopecia areata (dated by TCRdb to the late 2010s). Some background on the complete study: Treated patients were enrolled in an open-label pilot trial of oral tofacitinib at 5 to 10 mg twice daily for moderate-to-severe alopecia areata. Patients received tofacitinib for 6 to 18 months and were then followed off drug for 6 months to check for delayed response and recurrence. The SALT score, which quantifies the percentage of affected scalp surface area, was used to measure disease severity in treated patients. To study T cell clonal expansion in alopecia areata, the researchers applied high-throughput TCRbeta sequencing to both the C3H/HeJ mouse model and human patients. Scalp tissue and sorted CD4+ and CD8+ peripheral blood T cells from patchy and totalis/universalis alopecia areata patients and from healthy controls were covered by human TCRbeta sequencing. Patients on tofacitinib were biopsied at baseline and after 4 and 24 weeks of treatment, and several of the patients also had a later scalp biopsy. Scalp clonality was compared across normal scalp (n=4), patchy alopecia areata scalp (n=8), and alopecia totalis/universalis scalp (n=8). RNA came from the PAXgene miRNA kit for fixed scalp, the miRNeasy kit for PBMCs, and the RNeasy kit for mouse skin. TCRbeta CDR3 regions were amplified by immunoSEQ multiplex PCR using 35 Vbeta forward and 13 Jbeta reverse primers.

Study-wide conclusions, independent of this receptor: Because the treated cohort was small and had only one nonresponder, larger studies are needed to examine links between baseline CD8+ expansion and response. Tofacitinib significantly decreased scalp clonality and the number of expanded CD8+ clones among the top 100 scalp clones. Lesional scalp, especially in alopecia totalis/universalis, showed higher clonality and more expanded CD8+ clones than normal scalp, suggesting antigenic drive. Resident alphabeta T cells in normal human skin are also sequenced, complicating scalp TCR repertoire analysis, unlike mouse skin dominated by gammadelta T cells. Shared TCR sequences between patients were less evident than in mice, which may be partly attributable to HLA diversity in the patient population. During tofacitinib treatment, many expanded lesional clones stuck around in both scalp and blood, and this persistence may partly explain why relapse happens after treatment is stopped.

The treatment or condition label for this specimen denotes: oral pan-JAK inhibitor, 5-10 mg twice daily. Lesional scalp punch biopsies and peripheral blood were obtained from alopecia areata patients. PBMCs were isolated by density centrifugation and stained for CD3, CD4 and CD8, and CD4+ and CD8+ T cells were sorted on a FACSAria. V is cut by 2 bases and J by 0 bases, and the space between the germline ends is 9 bases. The CDR3 sequence holds 15 residues, the cysteine and phenylalanine included. Only the CDR3 portion is preserved as DNA: 45 bases, with reading frame beginning at the first base. For CDR1 and CDR2, the germline V gene lists SGHTA and FQGNSA. The protocol used for the library was the immunoSEQ multiplex PCR assay. For TCR sequencing, RNA was extracted from every sample and reverse transcribed into cDNA to serve as template. First-strand cDNA was synthesized using SuperScript III with a 2:1 mix of oligo-dT and random hexamers. A synthetic immune receptor repertoire was used to gauge amplification bias, and whatever bias remained was removed computationally. Turning to the authors' computational methods: Raw reads were preprocessed to remove errors, and CDR3 was defined by IMGT conventions from the conserved cysteine to phenylalanine. To get clonality, Shannon entropy was normalized by log2 of the number of productive unique TCRs and the result was subtracted from 1. Scalp TCRbeta sequences were cross-referenced with sorted blood CD4 and CD8 repertoires so that the CD4 or CD8 identity of scalp clones could be inferred. This is the immuneACCESS table as TCRdb keeps it, with only in-frame sequences that have V and J called. A part of the clones is gone; compared with another copy, unresolved V genes explain less than half, and the rest is unexplained. That table furnishes V, J and clone size, whereas the DNA furnished D and trimming. The sample table contains 150,000 to 200,000 clones; only one count was recorded for around 64% of them. Approximately 1.4% of the sample is taken by the ten largest.

This clone was counted only a few times. The antigen it binds to is not known. No much larger clone is present one base from it, and per-base qualities are unavailable. The sequencing used CD4+ T cells sorted from blood, collected around week 50, from a patient treated with tofacitinib. The V and J segments used are TRBV7-2 and TRBJ2-3; there is no confident call for the D gene. The TCR was taken from a human donor with alopecia areata. For the CDR3, the sequence is CASSLFGESTDTQYF. The sequenced DNA is TGTGCCAGCAGCTTATTCGGCGAAAGCACAGATACGCAGTATTTT.